The 5 T cell receptor beta chains reported below all come from one sample, sequenced in a study of Ad26.COV2.S vaccination and SARS-CoV-2 variants. Sequencing used immunoSEQ multiplex PCR; TCRdb keeps in-frame clones, though not all of them. The data show about 350,000 clones, with roughly 89% seen just once and approximately 4.5% held by the top ten. Noted treatment: roughly 19 received Ad26.COV2.S at low or high dose, single or two shots; about 5 received placebo; per-sample allocation not given. Collection of the samples took place on day 63 after the first injection of vaccine or placebo. This material consisted of peripheral blood, taken in a trial of Ad26.COV2.S vaccine versus placebo. The receptors derive from a person between 18 and 65 years old who received the Ad26.COV2.S COVID-19 vaccine or a placebo.

The chain uses TRBV6-6 and TRBJ1-2; no clear D. CDR3 length: 13 residues. Looked up from germline, CDR1 is MNHNY and CDR2 is SVGAGI (reference sequence). The V end lost 2 bases, the J end lost 6 bases, and 10 bases lay between the germline ends. The CDR3 reads CASSYRSGHGYTF. The CDR3, as DNA: TGTGCCAGCAGTTACAGATCAGGACATGGCTACACCTTC.

The rearrangement uses TRBV30 and TRBJ2-1, with TRBD2 matching over 13 bases. This CDR3 comprises 19 residues. The germline V gene encodes CDR1 GTSNPN and CDR2 SVGIG (reference sequence). Trimming took 0 bases from V and 4 from J; bases not matched to a gene: 12. CDR3 loop: CAWSVGSLLAGGPYNEQFF. Written as DNA, the CDR3 is TGTGCCTGGAGTGTTGGGTCTTTACTAGCGGGAGGGCCGTACAATGAGCAGTTCTTC.

The chain has TRBV10-2 and TRBJ2-7, with 8 bases matching TRBD2. Germline CDR1 WSHSY, CDR2 SAAADI. CDR3 length: 14 residues. Trimming removed 6 bases from V and 5 bases from J; junction bases left unmatched: 9. The CDR3 DNA reads TGCGCCAGCAGCGACGGGACTAGGCGGGACGAGCAGTACTTC. It is translated as CASSDGTRRDEQYF.

The V call is TRBV25-1, the J call TRBJ2-7; D unclear. Germline V lookup: CDR1 MGHDK, CDR2 SYGVNS. The CDR3 covers 15 residues. V was cut by 4 bases and J by 0 bases, with 13 bases left in between. This chain's CDR3 is CASSAGRDISYEQYF. The CDR3 DNA reads as TGTGCCAGCAGTGCGGGCCGAGACATCTCCTACGAGCAGTACTTC.

This rearrangement joins TRBV18 to TRBJ2-7, with TRBD2 matching 7 bases. The V gene end was trimmed by 3 bases and the J gene end by 10 bases; junction bases not matched to a gene: 9. CDR1 and CDR2 from the germline V gene are KGHSH and LQKENI. This CDR3 is built from 13 residues. This chain's CDR3 is CASSPGGGADQYF. The CDR3 nucleotides are TGTGCCAGCTCACCGGGGGGGGGAGCTGATCAGTACTTC.